Reported below is one TCR beta chain. What it recognizes is unknown. This sample stems from a study of cytomegalovirus exposure and HLA in healthy donors. Study-level background: A later analysis reported the same platform for the 110 or so validation repertoires and the 666 first-cohort repertoires.

Study-level results: In vitro testing confirmed three CMV-associated chains as specific for CMV antigens. One later analysis, an examination of the 120 validation repertoires, found that first-cohort TCR clusters tended to co-occur in them.

The repertoire was sequenced with immunoSEQ multiplex PCR; TCRdb's copy has only in-frame clones and lacks some. In the table there are a few hundred thousand clones, roughly 90% of which are singletons. The germline gives CDR1 MGHDK, CDR2 SYGVNS. The CDR3 covers 14 residues. Trimming shortened V by 3 bases and J by 7 bases, and 13 bases separated the two germline ends. The sequence was collected from a woman aged 18-30 years in good health and CMV-seronegative. The genes are TRBV25-1 and TRBJ2-1; D might be TRBD2 (6 bases). Sequences were obtained from PBMCs. The CDR3 sequence is CASSDAGTMNEQFF. CDR3 bases: TGTGCCAGCAGTGACGCGGGAACTATGAATGAGCAGTTCTTC.